This is a list of T cell receptor beta chains from one sample in a study of T cell repertoires in cytomegalovirus infection. Antigen specificity for these receptors is unknown. TCRdb fed the reads into MiXCR, producing one record per CDR3 protein. The sample lists roughly 800,000 distinct CDR3 sequences; about 28% were seen once. The sample was cultured CD8+ T cells from PBMCs, taken from culture after CMV antigen stimulation. Every receptor here comes from a human donor in good health (CMV status not recorded). Some clones in this sample may be carry-over from other donors' samples. CDR3s leave out the opening cysteine and the closing phenylalanine or tryptophan. Each record gives: clone size, J gene, V gene, CDR3 protein. Only some rows state a clone size, as once, few, many or a class for expanded clones.

clone size: few; J gene: TRBJ1-5; V gene: TRBV19; CDR3 protein: ASTTRAAWGPQH
clone size: .; J gene: TRBJ2-7; V gene: TRBV5-1; CDR3 protein: ASSERGLYEQY
clone size: few; J gene: TRBJ2-1; V gene: TRBV5-1; CDR3 protein: ASSLARGEYNEQF
clone size: few; J gene: TRBJ2-1; V gene: TRBV20-1; CDR3 protein: SARDRSGGAGEQF
clone size: .; J gene: TRBJ2-5; V gene: TRBV7-9; CDR3 protein: ASSYPLAGGPVETQY
clone size: once; J gene: TRBJ1-4; V gene: TRBV6-6; CDR3 protein: VSSYVFPRAAANEKLF
clone size: few; J gene: TRBJ2-2; V gene: TRBV27; CDR3 protein: ASSLFPRRANTGELF
clone size: few; J gene: TRBJ2-1; V gene: TRBV28; CDR3 protein: ASSRLAGLKGEQF
clone size: few; J gene: TRBJ2-1; V gene: TRBV19; CDR3 protein: ASTKDYNEQF
clone size: many; J gene: TRBJ2-5; V gene: TRBV7-9; CDR3 protein: ASSPWGQETQY
clone size: .; J gene: TRBJ1-5; V gene: TRBV12-3/TRBV12-4; CDR3 protein: ASSPGANQPQH
clone size: .; J gene: TRBJ2-1; V gene: TRBV5-1; CDR3 protein: ASSPTGPLDNEQF
clone size: few; J gene: TRBJ2-5; V gene: TRBV27; CDR3 protein: ASSLRGQGVQETQY
clone size: few; J gene: TRBJ2-2; V gene: TRBV12-3/TRBV12-4; CDR3 protein: ASSPGTHYTGELF
clone size: .; J gene: TRBJ2-1; V gene: TRBV4-2; CDR3 protein: ASSQDPGTSLSSGKF
clone size: many; J gene: TRBJ2-5; V gene: TRBV4-1; CDR3 protein: ASSQGLAGQETQY
clone size: many; J gene: TRBJ1-4; V gene: TRBV7-8; CDR3 protein: ASSLAYRPGQGAVSNEKLF
clone size: few; J gene: TRBJ1-2; V gene: TRBV12-3/TRBV12-4; CDR3 protein: ASSWDGVRGHGYT
clone size: .; J gene: TRBJ1-6; V gene: TRBV28; CDR3 protein: ASSLGDPYNSPLH
clone size: .; J gene: TRBJ2-5; V gene: TRBV5-1; CDR3 protein: ASSGGRYLKTQY
clone size: .; J gene: TRBJ2-3; V gene: TRBV15; CDR3 protein: ATSRDGADTQY
clone size: many; J gene: TRBJ2-2; V gene: TRBV7-6; CDR3 protein: ASSLVTELF
clone size: .; J gene: TRBJ1-5; V gene: TRBV5-6; CDR3 protein: ASSPGRGPNQPQH
clone size: .; J gene: TRBJ2-4; V gene: TRBV20-1; CDR3 protein: SARDRRGGAKNIQY